These 3 T cell receptor beta chains came from one sample sequenced in a study of vaccination effects on CD4 cells after COVID-19. Clones were read by immunoSEQ multiplex PCR, and TCRdb kept only the in-frame ones, dropping some. The sample includes tens of thousands of clones, about three quarters of them seen just once. Viral peptide pools were used in the ViraFEST assay to expand antigen-specific CD4+ T cells, and sequencing came afterward. Subsequent to a culture period of approximately 11 days, CD4+ T cells were isolated. What these receptors recognize is not known. Here the sequenced sample was CD4+ T cells from PBMCs cultured with HCoV-229E spike peptides, taken before COVID-19 vaccination. These receptors all come from a human donor who received a COVID-19 vaccine.

The V call is TRBV4-1, the J call TRBJ2-1; 8 positions match TRBD2. After removal of 1 base from V and 3 bases from J, the junction contained 2 bases not matched to a gene. Germline CDR1 and CDR2: MGHRA and YSYEKL. CDR3 length: 15 residues. Here the CDR3 reads CASSQATSGYNEQFF. The CDR3 nucleotides read TGCGCCAGCAGCCAAGCAACTAGCGGCTACAATGAGCAGTTCTTC.

V is TRBV5-6 and J is TRBJ2-1; D may match TRBD1 or TRBD2 (5 bases each). The CDR3 runs to 15 residues. The germline gives CDR1 SGHDT, CDR2 YYEEEE. V lost 6 bases to trimming and J lost 0 bases, with 13 bases between them. The CDR3 reads CASIREFVSYNEQFF. As DNA, the CDR3 is TGTGCCAGCATCAGGGAGTTTGTCTCCTACAATGAGCAGTTCTTC.

Only a few counts were recorded for this clone. The chain has TRBV19 and TRBJ2-1; D might be TRBD1 or TRBD2, each matching 5 bases. The CDR3 extends over 16 amino acids. Germline-derived CDR1 and CDR2 are LNHDA and SQIVND (reference sequence). Trimming cost V 5 bases and J 4 bases, with 18 bases left between them. CDR3 DNA: TGTGCCAGTAGTCTACAAGCCGGGACGGAGTACAATGAGCAGTTCTTC. This gives the protein CASSLQAGTEYNEQFF.